The clone carrying this T cell receptor beta chain was recorded a few times. Its antigen is currently unknown. This specimen belongs to a study of T cell repertoires in cytomegalovirus infection. Study as a whole: As its CMV epitopes, the study selected recently identified HLA-C-restricted and well-studied HLA-B-restricted targets. Carrying CMV and the relevant HLA type showed in public TCR beta signatures. Regarding the study as a whole: Carriage of CMV together with the relevant HLA was identifiable through cumulative public TCR beta family frequency.

TCRdb reanalysed the reads using MiXCR and keeps one entry per CDR3 protein. The repertoire has roughly 80,000 distinct CDR3 sequences, 24% of them found once; the top ten carry about 50%. Germline CDR1 reads SGDLS; CDR2 reads YYNGEE. The CDR3 has 14 amino acids. V dropped 2 bases and J dropped 10 bases, with 16 bases sitting between them. Sequenced material: CD8+ T cells from cultured PBMCs, taken from culture after CMV antigen stimulation. V gene TRBV9 combines with J gene TRBJ2-1; D may be TRBD1 or TRBD2 (6 bases each). This receptor was identified in a human donor in good health (CMV status not recorded). Some clones in this sample may be carry-over from other donors' samples. The CDR3 is CASSVSHGGPEQFF. The CDR3 nucleotides read TGTGCCAGCAGCGTGAGCCACGGGGGCCCAGAGCAGTTCTTC.